Shown below are 28 T cell receptor beta chains from a single sample sequenced in a study of blood T cell repertoires in COVID-19 (dated by TCRdb to the early 2020s). The library was prepared using the immunoSEQ multiplex PCR assay. Drawn from immuneACCESS, this table holds only the in-frame rearrangements with V and J called that TCRdb kept. Clones are partly lost; checked studies trace under half to an unresolved V gene and leave the rest unexplained. Within this sample are 25,000 to 30,000 clones, with about 80% of them counted one time only. About 25% of the sample is held by the ten biggest clonotypes. Sequencing was done on a sample of peripheral blood. Every receptor here comes from a human donor in a cohort sampled during active COVID-19.

This chain connects TRBV24-1 to TRBJ2-5; D is possibly TRBD2 (6 bases). V was cut by 5 bases and J by 5 bases, with 11 bases left in between. The CDR3 covers 13 residues. Germline V gene sequence: CDR1 KGHDR, CDR2 SFDVKD. CDR3 nucleotide sequence: TGTGCCACCAGTGGACGGGGGTGGGAGACCCAGTACTTC. Protein: CATSGRGWETQYF.

The chain links TRBV6-6 to TRBJ1-5; 7 bases are shared with TRBD1. Germline V gene sequence: CDR1 MNHNY, CDR2 SVGAGI (reference sequence). The V gene end was trimmed by 6 bases and the J gene end by 1 base; junction bases not matched to a gene: 9. The CDR3 totals 16 residues. The CDR3: CASSPTGELSNQPQHF. Here the CDR3 DNA reads TGTGCCAGCAGCCCTACAGGGGAGTTGAGCAATCAGCCCCAGCATTTT.

This clone was found once. The CDR3 nucleotides read TGTGCCACTTCCAGCCCAGGGAATGAAAAACTGTTTTTT. Its translation: CATSSPGNEKLFF. This chain joins TRBV7-9 and TRBJ1-4; a weak D match, TRBD1 (5 bases). The V gene lost 10 bases and the J gene lost 5 bases, with 14 bases spanning the gap. Germline V gene data show CDR1 as SEHNR and CDR2 as FQNEAQ (reference sequence). This CDR3 contains 13 residues.

The chain has TRBV9 and TRBJ1-5; tentative D call: TRBD1 (6 bases). Trimming stripped 0 bases from V and 4 bases from J, with 11 bases between. The length of the CDR3 is 15 residues. CDR1 and CDR2 (germline): SGDLS, YYNGEE. CDR3 coding DNA: TGTGCCAGCAGCGTAGCTCCAGGGGCAAATCAGCCCCAGCATTTT. Translating gives CASSVAPGANQPQHF. Complete variable domain (other parts from reference TRBV9 and TRBJ1-5): DSGVTQTPKHLITATGQRVTLRCSPRSGDLSVYWYQQSLDQGLQFLIQYYNGEERAKGNILERFSAQQFPDLHSELNLSSLELGDSALYFCASSVAPGANQPQHFGDGTRLSIL.

The gene calls are TRBV13 and TRBJ2-7; perhaps TRBD2 as D (6 bases). Trimming stripped 5 bases from V and 4 bases from J, with 15 bases between. CDR1 and CDR2 (germline): PRHDT, FYEKMQ (reference sequence). This CDR3 is 14 amino acids long. DNA for the CDR3: TGTGCCAGCAGCCCAACGGAGGGGCAATACGAGCAGTACTTC. This gives the protein CASSPTEGQYEQYF.

The rearrangement joins TRBV29-1 to TRBJ1-1; TRBD1 might be the D (6 bases). Deletions cut 6 bases from V and 5 bases from J, with 10 bases between. The CDR3 covers 11 residues. Per the germline V gene, CDR1 is SQVTM and CDR2 is ANQGSEA. CDR3 nucleotides: TGCAGCGTACCACAGGGTACTGAAGCTTTCTTT. Encoded protein: CSVPQGTEAFF.

The chain is built from TRBV4-2 and TRBJ1-5; possibly TRBD1 for D (5 bases). Trimming removed 0 bases at V and 0 bases at J, with 6 bases between. The length of the CDR3 is 15 residues. Germline V gene lookup returns CDR1 LGHNA and CDR2 YNFKEQ. In nucleotides, the CDR3 is TGTGCCAGCAGCCAAGACAGGGTTAGCAATCAGCCCCAGCATTTT. It yields the protein CASSQDRVSNQPQHF.

This clone was picked up a small number of times. Within the sample, other DNA sequences also encode this same CDR3. This chain's CDR3 is CASSREQGYDTEAFF. CDR3 nucleotides: TGTGCCAGCAGCCGAGAACAGGGGTACGACACTGAAGCTTTCTTT. This chain connects TRBV3-1 (or the pseudogene TRBV3-2) to TRBJ1-1; 7 nucleotides align to TRBD1. Germline CDR1 is LGHDT and CDR2 is YNNKEL (reference sequence). Germline trimming cut 4 bases from V and 3 bases from J; bases unmatched to any gene: 8. The CDR3 has 15 residues.

The chain is built from TRBV18 and TRBJ1-2; 10 bases agree with TRBD1. CDR1 and CDR2 from the germline V gene are KGHSH and LQKENI. V gave up 4 bases and J gave up 4 bases; unmatched junction bases: 6. The CDR3 spans 15 residues. The CDR3 DNA is TGTGCCAGCTCACAAGGGACAGGGGAACTCTATGGCTACACCTTC. Its protein is CASSQGTGELYGYTF.

Written as DNA, the CDR3 is TGTGCCAGCAGTATCGGGAAGAACACTGAAGCTTTCTTT. Translated: CASSIGKNTEAFF. The chain employs TRBV12-3 or TRBV12-4 and TRBJ1-1; D is uncertain. The V end lost 5 bases, the J end lost 1 base, and 8 bases lay between the germline ends. CDR3 length: 13 residues.

The chain recombines TRBV19 with TRBJ2-6; 7 bases align to TRBD1. The CDR3 is 18 amino acids. Germline-derived CDR1 and CDR2 are LNHDA and SQIVND (reference sequence). With 0 bases clipped from V and 0 bases from J, the junction kept 5 bases outside the gene matches. CDR3 amino acids: CASSIDRGSVSGANVLTF. In DNA, the CDR3 is TGTGCCAGTAGTATAGACAGGGGGAGCGTCTCTGGGGCCAACGTCCTGACTTTC.

This rearrangement joins TRBV3-1 (or the pseudogene TRBV3-2) to TRBJ1-2; 9 nucleotides match TRBD1. The CDR3 loop spans 15 amino acids. Germline CDR1 reads LGHDT; CDR2 reads YNNKEL (reference sequence). Trimming removed 3 bases from V and 5 bases from J; junction bases left unmatched: 7. The CDR3 coding sequence is TGTGCCAGCAGCCAGACAGGGGGGGTGTGGTATGGCTACACCTTC. Amino acid sequence: CASSQTGGVWYGYTF.

The CDR3 sequence is CASSLEGSRNTGELFF. The CDR3 bases are TGTGCCAGCAGCTTAGAGGGGTCGAGGAACACCGGGGAGCTGTTTTTT. The chain uses TRBV7-8 and TRBJ2-2; D possibly corresponds to TRBD1 (5 bases). Trimming pared 1 base from V and 1 base from J, leaving 10 bases between. CDR1 SGHVS and CDR2 FQNEAQ come from the germline V gene. The CDR3 length is 16 residues.

J is TRBJ2-7 and V is TRBV7-9; D is ambiguous. Germline loops: CDR1 SEHNR, CDR2 FQNEAQ (reference sequence). V was pared by 5 bases and J by 2 bases, with 7 bases between. The CDR3 sequence is 12 residues long. CDR3 in DNA: TGTGCCAGCAGCCCTCTTGCCTACGAGCAGTACTTC. This codes for CASSPLAYEQYF.

J is TRBJ1-1 and V is TRBV28; TRBD1 aligns across 11 bases. V trimming: 4 bases; J trimming: 0 bases; junction bases outside the gene matches: 4. Germline V CDR1 and CDR2: MDHEN, SYDVKM. The CDR3 is 16 amino acids. The CDR3: CASSWGTGGMNTEAFF. The CDR3 nucleotides are TGTGCCAGCAGTTGGGGGACAGGGGGGATGAACACTGAAGCTTTCTTT.

The chain is built from TRBV3-1 (or the pseudogene TRBV3-2) and TRBJ1-1, with a tentative D call TRBD1 (6 bases). V was shortened by 1 base and J by 4 bases, with 16 bases between the two germline ends. The CDR3 loop spans 16 amino acids. Germline loops: CDR1 LGHDT, CDR2 YNNKEL (reference sequence). CDR3 bases: TGTGCCAGCAGCCAAGGTCGGGGGGCAGCGGGCACTGAAGCTTTCTTT. It yields the protein CASSQGRGAAGTEAFF.

The chain joins TRBV6-4 to TRBJ2-3; tentatively, D is TRBD2 (5 bases). V lost 0 bases and J 2 bases, leaving 9 bases between the germline ends. CDR1 and CDR2 (germline): MRHNA, SNTAGT. The CDR3 is 15 residues long. DNA for the CDR3: TGTGCCAGCAGTGACTCGAGTCGGGACACAGATACGCAGTATTTT. Encoded protein: CASSDSSRDTDTQYF.

The CDR3 protein is CASSWDINQETQYF. DNA of the CDR3: TGCGCCAGCAGCTGGGACATCAACCAAGAGACCCAGTACTTC. The chain joins TRBV5-1 to TRBJ2-5, with a possible D match to TRBD1 (6 bases). The length of the CDR3 is 14 residues. CDR1 and CDR2 (germline): SGHRS, YFSETQ. Between the trimmed V and J ends, which lost 3 bases and 0 bases, there was a span of 9 bases. Supplemented by reference TRBV5-1 and TRBJ2-5, the full variable domain reads KAGVTQTPRYLIKTRGQQVTLSCSPISGHRSVSWYQQTPGQGLQFLFEYFSETQRNKGNFPGRFSGRQFSNSRSEMNVSTLELGDSALYLCASSWDINQETQYFGPGTRLLVL.

The chain is built from TRBV5-1 and TRBJ2-3; TRBD2 aligns across 13 bases. This CDR3 is 16 amino acids long. Losses at the gene ends were 2 bases for V and 2 bases for J; bases not matched to a gene: 2. Germline loops: CDR1 SGHRS, CDR2 YFSETQ. CDR3 loop: CASSFTSGGATDTQYF. CDR3 nucleotide sequence: TGCGCCAGCAGCTTCACTAGCGGGGGGGCCACAGATACGCAGTATTTT.

The chain joins TRBV5-1 to TRBJ2-1, with 9 bases that match TRBD1. CDR1 is SGHRS, CDR2 YFSETQ, per germline. Trimming cost V 0 bases and J 9 bases; bases outside gene matches: 13. The CDR3 runs 17 residues. The CDR3 reads CASSLALTDRGGGEQFF. The CDR3 DNA follows: TGCGCCAGCAGCTTGGCACTGACGGACAGGGGAGGAGGTGAGCAGTTCTTC.

V and J are TRBV7-9 and TRBJ2-5; perhaps TRBD1 as D (6 bases). CDR3 length: 13 amino acids. The germline V gene has CDR1 SEHNR and CDR2 FQNEAQ (reference sequence). The V end lost 5 bases, the J end lost 4 bases, and 11 bases lay between the germline ends. CDR3 amino acids: CASSARTVETQYF. CDR3 nucleotide sequence: TGTGCCAGCAGCGCCCGGACAGTAGAGACCCAGTACTTC.

This chain joins TRBV10-3 and TRBJ2-1; the match to TRBD2 covers 7 bases. CDR1 ENHRY and CDR2 SYGVKD come from the germline V gene. The CDR3 has 13 amino acids. With V trimmed by 2 bases and J by 7 bases, 2 bases remained unmatched. CDR3 residues: CAISEGLGNEQFF. The CDR3 bases are TGTGCCATCAGTGAGGGACTAGGGAATGAGCAGTTCTTC.

This chain joins TRBV30 and TRBJ1-4; 9 positions agree with TRBD1. The germline gives CDR1 GTSNPN, CDR2 SVGIG (reference sequence). V shed 0 bases, J shed 7 bases, and the junction held 6 bases outside the gene matches. The CDR3 is made up of 15 amino acids. In DNA, the CDR3 is TGTGCCTGGAGTGTCTGGGGACAGGGAAGTGAAAAACTGTTTTTT. Translating gives CAWSVWGQGSEKLFF. Together with reference TRBV30 and TRBJ1-4, the CDR3 gives the full variable domain: SQTIHQWPATLVQPVGSPLSLECTVEGTSNPNLYWYRQAAGRGLQLLFYSVGIGQISSEVPQNLSASRPQDRQFILSSKKLLLSDSGFYLCAWSVWGQGSEKLFFGSGTQLSVL.

This clone is a singleton in its sample. This chain's CDR3 is CASMAQATNMNTEAFF. The CDR3 DNA is TGCGCCAGCATGGCCCAGGCGACGAACATGAACACTGAAGCTTTCTTT. The V gene is TRBV5-1, the J gene TRBJ1-1; D gene ambiguous. Germline V lookup: CDR1 SGHRS, CDR2 YFSETQ. CDR3 size: 16 residues. Trimming removed 6 bases from V and 0 bases from J, with 18 bases in between.

In nucleotides, the CDR3 is TGCGCCAGCAGCCCCAAGATTAGCGGGAGTGACAATGAGCAGTTCTTC. This gives the protein CASSPKISGSDNEQFF. The chain joins TRBV4-3 to TRBJ2-1; 9 positions agree with TRBD2. The ends lost 4 bases at V and 5 bases at J; junction bases unmatched: 9. The CDR3 consists of 16 residues. The germline CDR1 and CDR2 sequences are LGHNA and YSLEER.

This clone was seen just once. The CDR3 is CASSPTGTGELFF. The CDR3 bases are TGTGCCAGCAGCCCAACAGGTACCGGGGAGCTGTTTTTT. This chain joins TRBV27 and TRBJ2-2, with a weak D call TRBD1 (5 bases). The CDR3 spans 13 residues. Germline CDR1 reads MNHEY; CDR2 reads SMNVEV (reference sequence). V shed 6 bases and J shed 5 bases, with 10 bases lying between them.

This chain joins TRBV19 and TRBJ2-2, with D perhaps TRBD2 (6 bases). This CDR3 is 16 amino acids long. V was clipped by 6 bases and J by 2 bases, with 16 bases between them. Per the germline V gene, CDR1 is LNHDA and CDR2 is SQIVND (reference sequence). The CDR3 region has the DNA TGTGCCAGTAGGGGGAGGATCGTGCTTAACACCGGGGAGCTGTTTTTT. It translates to CASRGRIVLNTGELFF.

The chain's CDR3 is CATSDTRGGLTDTQYF. The CDR3 DNA reads TGTGCCACCAGTGATACCCGGGGGGGCCTCACAGATACGCAGTATTTT. The V and J genes are TRBV24-1 and TRBJ2-3; 8 nucleotides line up with TRBD2. The CDR3 is 16 residues long. From germline, CDR1 is KGHDR and CDR2 SFDVKD. After removal of 3 bases from V and 2 bases from J, the junction contained 6 bases not matched to a gene.